Here is one TCR beta chain with its context. This specimen belongs to a study of T cell changes during pregnancy in multiple sclerosis. Clones were sequenced by immunoSEQ multiplex PCR, and TCRdb holds only the in-frame ones, with some missing. The table shows about 92,000 clones, with approximately 92% occurring only once. The clonotype was recovered from a female donor with multiple sclerosis, enrolled in a pregnancy study. The material was peripheral blood, obtained in the first trimester of pregnancy.

The CDR3 sequence: CASRLPGQRYLYGYTF. Here the CDR3 DNA reads TGTGCCAGCAGACTACCGGGACAGAGATACCTCTATGGCTACACCTTC. V usage is TRBV28 and J usage is TRBJ1-2, with TRBD1 matching over 7 bases. The CDR3 spans 16 residues. Losses at the gene ends were 6 bases for V and 4 bases for J; bases not matched to a gene: 14. Germline lookup yields CDR1 MDHEN and CDR2 SYDVKM.